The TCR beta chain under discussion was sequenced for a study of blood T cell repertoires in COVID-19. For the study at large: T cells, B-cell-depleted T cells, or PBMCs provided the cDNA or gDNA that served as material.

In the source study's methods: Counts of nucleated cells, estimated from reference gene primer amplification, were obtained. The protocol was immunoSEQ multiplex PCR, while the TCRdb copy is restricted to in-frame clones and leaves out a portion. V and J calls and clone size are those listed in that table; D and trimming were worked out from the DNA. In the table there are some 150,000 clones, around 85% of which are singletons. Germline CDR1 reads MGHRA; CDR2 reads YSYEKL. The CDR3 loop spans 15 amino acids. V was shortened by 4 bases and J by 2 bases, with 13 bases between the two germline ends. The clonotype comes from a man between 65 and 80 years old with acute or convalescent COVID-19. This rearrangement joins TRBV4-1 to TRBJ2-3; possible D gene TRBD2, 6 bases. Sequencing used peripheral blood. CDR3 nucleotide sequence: TGCGCCAGCAGCCCCCAAGCGGGCCCCACAGATACGCAGTATTTT. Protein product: CASSPQAGPTDTQYF.